Sequencing of this T cell receptor beta chain was carried out in a study of cytomegalovirus exposure and HLA in healthy donors. Whole-study findings and limits: TCR beta chain V- and J-gene trimming was linked, in a later analysis, to a missense variant in DCLRE1C. Most TCR sequences were rare, but some public TCRs occurred in many donors. The later analysis indicated that the majority of CMV-associated TCR beta chains appeared HLA-restricted.

The PCR used 60 Vbeta and 13 Jbeta primers. Sequencing was performed with immunoSEQ multiplex PCR; in TCRdb, only in-frame clones are kept and a portion is missing. The sample lists approximately 200,000 clones; over 60% were seen once. Trimming left V 5 bases short and J 5 bases short, with 19 bases between. There are 15 residues in the CDR3. Germline loops: CDR1 SGDLS, CDR2 YYNGEE. On this clone: The antigen is unknown.

Sequences were obtained from PBMCs. The chain has TRBV9 and TRBJ2-5; TRBD2 is a possible D gene (5 bases). The TCR originated in a man aged 30 to 39 in good health and CMV-seropositive. The CDR3 loop reads CASRAPQAGQETQYF. As DNA, the CDR3 is TGTGCCAGCAGGGCTCCTCAGGCGGGCCAGGAGACCCAGTACTTC. The full variable domain, completed using reference TRBV9 and TRBJ2-5, is DSGVTQTPKHLITATGQRVTLRCSPRSGDLSVYWYQQSLDQGLQFLIQYYNGEERAKGNILERFSAQQFPDLHSELNLSSLELGDSALYFCASRAPQAGQETQYFGPGTRLLVL.